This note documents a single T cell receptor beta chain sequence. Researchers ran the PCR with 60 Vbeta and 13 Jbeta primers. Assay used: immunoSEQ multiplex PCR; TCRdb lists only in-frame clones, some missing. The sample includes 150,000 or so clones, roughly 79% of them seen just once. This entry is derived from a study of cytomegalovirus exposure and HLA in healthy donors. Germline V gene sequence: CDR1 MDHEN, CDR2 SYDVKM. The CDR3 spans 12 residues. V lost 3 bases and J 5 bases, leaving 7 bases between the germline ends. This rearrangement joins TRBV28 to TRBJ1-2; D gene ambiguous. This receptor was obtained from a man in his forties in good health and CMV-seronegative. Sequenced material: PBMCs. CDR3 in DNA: TGTGCCAGCAGTTTGGCTCTGTATGGCTACACCTTC. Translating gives CASSLALYGYTF.